A selection of T cell receptor beta chains follows, all from one sample in a study of T-cell reconstitution after alpha-beta-depleted transplantation in children. From the PCR reads, TCRdb called clonotypes with MiXCR, one entry per CDR3 protein. The sample has about 540,000 distinct CDR3 sequences, 27% seen once; the top ten hold approximately 39%. Here the sequenced sample was PBMCs, taken before TCRalphabeta/CD19-depleted stem cell transplant. These receptors were taken from a boy under two years old with Wiskott-Aldrich syndrome, due to receive a stem cell transplant. Both conserved end residues are trimmed from each CDR3. Fields, in order: J gene, V gene, CDR3 protein.

>TRBJ1-5|TRBV20-1
SARGQDRGLFQPQH
>TRBJ2-7|TRBV20-1
SAETTTAYEQY
>TRBJ2-7|TRBV15
ATSRDRQYEQY
>TRBJ2-7|TRBV10-2
ASSEQQAYEQY
>TRBJ2-2|TRBV11-1
ASSFAQLAGGPDTGELF
>TRBJ2-2|TRBV9
ASSVTGSRTGELF
>TRBJ2-3|TRBV20-1
SASGSDSTDTQY
>TRBJ2-1|TRBV18
ASSLEGWNEQF
>TRBJ1-4|TRBV2
ASRAGTGGEKLF
>TRBJ2-6|TRBV12-3/TRBV12-4
ASTLLAGGTGANVLT
>TRBJ2-1|TRBV19
ASSPGQGVNEQF
>TRBJ2-2|TRBV10-3
ASPEGAVGRELF
>TRBJ2-7|TRBV20-1
SAKGAQRYSYEQY
>TRBJ2-1|TRBV7-2
ASSLFRDEQF
>TRBJ2-5|TRBV28
ASSFVGQGQETQY
>TRBJ2-7|TRBV2
ASAKEGGGHEQY
>TRBJ2-5|TRBV7-2
ASSPGLVSETQY
>TRBJ1-3|TRBV4-2
ASSQVQGRDTIY
>TRBJ2-3|TRBV5-1
ASSLVGSGDTQY
>TRBJ2-5|TRBV9
ASSVGSGETQY
>TRBJ2-7|TRBV5-1
ASSFGARSSGSYEQY
>TRBJ2-5|TRBV12-5
ASGSGQDQETQY
>TRBJ1-1|TRBV6-2/TRBV6-3
ASSYSSWEGRGGSTEAF
>TRBJ1-4|TRBV12-3/TRBV12-4
ASSLALSGRSEKLF
>TRBJ1-5|TRBV19
ASSMGGFGNQPQH
>TRBJ2-1|TRBV14
ASSQEGWRANNEQF
>TRBJ2-7|TRBV12-3/TRBV12-4
ASSSSPSEQY
>TRBJ2-1|TRBV9
ASSVDRTISYNEQF
>TRBJ2-1|TRBV20-1
SASTSGSLDNEQF